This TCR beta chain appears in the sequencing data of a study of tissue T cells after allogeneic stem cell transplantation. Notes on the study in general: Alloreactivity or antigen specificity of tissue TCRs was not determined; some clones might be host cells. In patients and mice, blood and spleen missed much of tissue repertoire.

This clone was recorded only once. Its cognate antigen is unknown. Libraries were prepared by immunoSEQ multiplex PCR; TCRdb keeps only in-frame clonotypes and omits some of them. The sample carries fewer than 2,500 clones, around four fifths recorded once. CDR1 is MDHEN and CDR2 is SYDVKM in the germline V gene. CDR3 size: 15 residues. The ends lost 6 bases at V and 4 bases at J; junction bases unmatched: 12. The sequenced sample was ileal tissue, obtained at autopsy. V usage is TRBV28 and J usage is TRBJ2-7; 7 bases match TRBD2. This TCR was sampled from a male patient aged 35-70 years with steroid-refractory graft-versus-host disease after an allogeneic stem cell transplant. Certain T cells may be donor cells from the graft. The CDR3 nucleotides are TGTGCCAGCAGCGGGAGGCTAGCTTACCATTACGAGCAGTACTTC. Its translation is CASSGRLAYHYEQYF.